In its sample, the clone carrying this T cell receptor beta chain was seen a few times. What it recognizes is unknown. Trimming removed 7 bases at V and 3 bases at J, with 13 bases between. The germline V gene encodes CDR1 SQVTM and CDR2 ANQGSEA. There are 12 residues in the CDR3. TCRdb reanalysed the 5' RACE reads using MiXCR and keeps one entry per CDR3 protein. The profile shows roughly 100,000 distinct CDR3 sequences, around 13% of them singletons. This specimen comes from a study of early T cells in non-severe SARS-CoV-2 infection. Study results and limitations: VDJdb matching, biased toward anti-spike CD8 responses, missed private and CD4 specificities.

The sample comprised whole blood. The TCR was taken from an adult who was a healthcare worker with PCR-confirmed SARS-CoV-2 infection or an uninfected control (not recorded which). The V gene is TRBV29-1, the J gene TRBJ2-7; D may match TRBD1 or TRBD2 (5 bases each). This CDR3 is CSGGTAGYEQYF. CDR3 in DNA: TGCAGCGGGGGGACGGCGGGCTACGAGCAGTACTTC.